This T cell receptor beta chain was sequenced in a study of blood T cell repertoires in COVID-19. The wider study: From the United States, Italy and Spain came samples of acute and convalescent COVID-19. T cells, B-cell-depleted T cells, or PBMCs supplied cDNA or gDNA.

How the authors handled the data: Quantification of nucleated cells was approximated via reference gene primer amplification. Generated by immunoSEQ multiplex PCR, the TCRdb table keeps only in-frame clones and is missing some. The V and J calls and the clone size are those of that table, but D and trimming were determined from the DNA. Counted here are just under 150,000 clones, roughly 87% occurring once; the ten biggest clones make up 0.8% to 0.95%. V was pared by 8 bases and J by 1 base, with 14 bases between. The CDR3 runs to 13 residues. Germline loops: CDR1 SQVTM, CDR2 ANQGSEA. Sequenced sample: peripheral blood. The gene calls are TRBV29-1 and TRBJ1-1, with D perhaps matching TRBD1 (6 bases). The clonotype originates from a woman aged 45 to 65 with acute or convalescent COVID-19. The CDR3 is CSFAGTTNTEAFF. The CDR3 bases are TGCAGCTTCGCCGGGACAACGAACACTGAAGCTTTCTTT.